Each of the 17 T cell receptor beta chains below was sequenced from the same sample in a study of monozygotic twins with inflammatory bowel disease (dated by TCRdb to between 2018 and 2021). The library relied on 5' RACE. Instrument on record: Illumina HiSeq 2500. After the reads were reprocessed by TCRdb, one entry was made per CDR3 protein sequence, with no DNA. This sample's table contains approximately 400,000 distinct CDR3 sequences. The top ten clones comprise 2% to 3% of the sample. Sequencing was carried out using blood. These receptors all stem from a human donor with ulcerative colitis or Crohn's disease, or a healthy co-twin of an affected twin (not recorded which).

The chain uses TRBV20-1 and TRBJ1-5. This CDR3 is built from 16 residues. Germline lookup yields CDR1 DFQATT and CDR2 SNEGSKA (reference sequence). The CDR3 is CSATQREGGSNQPQHF.

The chain's CDR3 is CASSVLLDYGYTF. The chain carries TRBV5-1 and TRBJ1-2. The CDR3 totals 13 residues. Germline lookup yields CDR1 SGHRS and CDR2 YFSETQ.

CDR3 protein: CASSQGTDNQPQHF. The chain couples TRBV4-2 to TRBJ1-5; the TCRdb D gene call, TRBD1, has no DNA to confirm it. Looked up from germline, CDR1 is LGHNA and CDR2 is YNFKEQ. CDR3 length: 14 residues.

This chain connects TRBV6-6 to TRBJ2-3. There are 14 residues in the CDR3. Per germline, CDR1 MNHNY and CDR2 SVGAGI (reference sequence). This CDR3 is CASSPLLLRDTQYF.

The V and J genes are TRBV7-9 and TRBJ2-7. From germline, CDR1 is SEHNR and CDR2 FQNEAQ (reference sequence). The CDR3 covers 12 residues. The CDR3: CASSIHSNEQYF.

The J gene is TRBJ1-6, the V gene TRBV4-1; TCRdb returns TRBD1, unconfirmable since there is no DNA. Germline V CDR1 and CDR2: MGHRA, YSYEKL. The CDR3 extends over 15 amino acids. CDR3 residues: CASSQDRGTWSPLHF.

V usage is TRBV12-3 or TRBV12-4 and J usage is TRBJ1-1. The CDR3 has 14 residues. CDR3 in amino acids: CASSPDGMNTEAFF.

The gene calls are TRBV5-1 and TRBJ2-1; TCRdb's D call, TRBD2, is unchecked because there is no DNA. The CDR3 length is 16 residues. Germline CDR1 is SGHRS and CDR2 is YFSETQ. This CDR3 is CASSLVASGRANEQFF.

The V call is TRBV10-3, the J call TRBJ1-2; absent DNA, TCRdb's TRBD1 call cannot be checked. Per germline, CDR1 ENHRY and CDR2 SYGVKD. The CDR3 is made up of 13 amino acids. The CDR3: CAISETGNYGYTF.

This chain uses TRBV7-2 with TRBJ2-1; TCRdb designates TRBD1, a call that cannot be tested without DNA. Germline-derived CDR1 and CDR2 are SGHTA and FQGNSA. There are 15 residues in the CDR3. The CDR3 is CASSPGRDRRSRQFF.

V gene TRBV3-1 combines with J gene TRBJ2-1; TCRdb gives TRBD1 as the D gene, but with no DNA this cannot be confirmed. The germline V gene has CDR1 LGHDT and CDR2 YNNKEL (reference sequence). The CDR3 loop spans 15 amino acids. The CDR3 is CASSPRQGLYGEQFF.

The chain links TRBV4-2 to TRBJ1-2; the TCRdb D gene call, TRBD1, has no DNA to confirm it. This CDR3 is 16 amino acids long. Germline CDR1 is LGHNA and CDR2 is YNFKEQ. The CDR3 is CASSHSGQGRHYGYTF.

The V gene is TRBV5-1, the J gene TRBJ2-7; TCRdb returns TRBD1, unconfirmable since there is no DNA. Germline V lookup: CDR1 SGHRS, CDR2 YFSETQ. This CDR3 has 14 residues. CDR3 sequence: CASSRTGAAYEQYF.

The chain links TRBV28 to TRBJ2-3; TCRdb proposes TRBD2, but this gene call is untestable without DNA. The CDR3 has 15 residues. Per germline, CDR1 MDHEN and CDR2 SYDVKM. CDR3: CASSLTASGRDTQYF.

The chain recombines TRBV5-1 with TRBJ2-7. CDR1 is SGHRS, CDR2 YFSETQ, per germline. This CDR3 spans 14 amino acids. CDR3 sequence: CASSFGISASEQYF.

This sequence joins TRBV7-2 and TRBJ2-1; TCRdb indicates TRBD2, and absent DNA this call remains unverified. The CDR3 length is 15 residues. CDR1 is SGHTA, CDR2 FQGNSA, per germline. CDR3 protein: CASSLESSGRSEQFF.

The V gene is TRBV6-4, the J gene TRBJ2-6. Per the germline V gene, CDR1 is MRHNA and CDR2 is SNTAGT. The CDR3 length is 12 residues. CDR3 loop: CANPNRGLFRTF.